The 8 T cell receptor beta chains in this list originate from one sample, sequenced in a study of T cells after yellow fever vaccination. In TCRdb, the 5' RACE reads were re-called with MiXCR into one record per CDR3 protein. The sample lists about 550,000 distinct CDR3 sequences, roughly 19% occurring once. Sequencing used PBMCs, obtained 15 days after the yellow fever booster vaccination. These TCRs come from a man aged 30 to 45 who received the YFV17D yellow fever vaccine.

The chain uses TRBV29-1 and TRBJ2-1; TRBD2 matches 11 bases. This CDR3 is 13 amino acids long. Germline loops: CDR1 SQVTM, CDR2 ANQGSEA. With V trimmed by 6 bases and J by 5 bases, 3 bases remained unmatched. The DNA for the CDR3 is TGCAGCGTGCGGGGACTAGCGGACAATGAGCAGTTCTTC. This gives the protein CSVRGLADNEQFF.

CDR3 bases: TGCGCCAGCAGCCCAGGGGGACTAGCGGGCGTGGAGCAGTTCTTC. Translating it yields CASSPGGLAGVEQFF. The rearrangement joins TRBV5-1 to TRBJ2-1; 12 nucleotides match TRBD2. The CDR3 contains 15 residues. Trimming cost V 4 bases and J 10 bases; bases outside gene matches: 9. CDR1 is SGHRS and CDR2 is YFSETQ in the germline V gene.

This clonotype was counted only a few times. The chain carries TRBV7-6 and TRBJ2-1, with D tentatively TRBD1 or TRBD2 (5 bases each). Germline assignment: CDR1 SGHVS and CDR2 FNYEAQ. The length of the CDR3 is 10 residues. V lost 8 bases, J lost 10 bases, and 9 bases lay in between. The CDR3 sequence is CASGGEEQFF. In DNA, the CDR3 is TGTGCCAGCGGGGGTGAGGAGCAGTTCTTC.

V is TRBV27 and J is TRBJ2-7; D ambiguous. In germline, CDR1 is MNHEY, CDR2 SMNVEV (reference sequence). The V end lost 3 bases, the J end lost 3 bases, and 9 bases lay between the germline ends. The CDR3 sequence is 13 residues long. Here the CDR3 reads CASSFVQNYEQYF. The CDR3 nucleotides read TGTGCCAGCAGTTTTGTACAGAACTACGAGCAGTACTTC.

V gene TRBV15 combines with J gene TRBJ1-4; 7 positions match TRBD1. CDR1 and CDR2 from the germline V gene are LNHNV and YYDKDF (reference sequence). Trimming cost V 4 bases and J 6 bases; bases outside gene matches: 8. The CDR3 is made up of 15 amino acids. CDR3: CATSNRQGEDEKLFF. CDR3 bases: TGTGCCACCAGCAACCGACAGGGAGAGGATGAAAAACTGTTTTTT.

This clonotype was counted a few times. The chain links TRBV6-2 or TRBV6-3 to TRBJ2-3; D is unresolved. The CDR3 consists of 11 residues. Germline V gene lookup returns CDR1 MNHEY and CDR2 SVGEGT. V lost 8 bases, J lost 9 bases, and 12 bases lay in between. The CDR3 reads CASSSSSTQYF. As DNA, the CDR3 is TGTGCCAGCTCTTCGAGCTCAACGCAGTATTTT.

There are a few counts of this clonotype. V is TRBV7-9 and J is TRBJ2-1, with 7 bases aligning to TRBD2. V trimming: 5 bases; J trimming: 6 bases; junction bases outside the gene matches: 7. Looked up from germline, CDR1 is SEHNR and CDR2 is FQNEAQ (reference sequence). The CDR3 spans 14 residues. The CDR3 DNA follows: TGTGCCAGCAGCCAAGGTGGACTAGGCAATGAGCAGTTCTTC. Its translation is CASSQGGLGNEQFF. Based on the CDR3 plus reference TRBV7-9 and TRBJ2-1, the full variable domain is DTGVSQNPRHKITKRGQNVTFRCDPISEHNRLYWYRQTLGQGPEFLTYFQNEAQLEKSRLLSDRFSAERPKGSFSTLEIQRTEQGDSAMYLCASSQGGLGNEQFFGPGTRLTVL.

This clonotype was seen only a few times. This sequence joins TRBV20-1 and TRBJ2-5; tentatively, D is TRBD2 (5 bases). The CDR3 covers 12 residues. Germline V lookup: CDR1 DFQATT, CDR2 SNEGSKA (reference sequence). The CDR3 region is CSPRGRQETQYF. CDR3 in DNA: TGCAGCCCAAGAGGGCGGCAAGAGACCCAGTACTTC.